This TCR beta chain appears in the sequencing data of a study of a mutant IDH1 vaccine in newly diagnosed glioma. The overall study: The sex distribution of treated patients was around 62% male and around 40% female, with a mean age of around 43 years. The therapy given earlier, which was standard therapy, consisted of radiotherapy, temozolomide, or both, and most of the patients received both.

Study outcomes and limitations: Changes to the top peripheral T cell clonotypes appeared unrelated to pseudoprogression.

Time point noted: baseline, week 1 (first vaccination visit). Documented treatment: pre-vaccination baseline after standard-of-care therapy. Clones were sequenced by immunoSEQ multiplex PCR, and TCRdb holds only the in-frame ones, with some missing. The profile covers 90,000 to 100,000 clones, with 80% to 90% appearing a single time and under 0.7% taken by the ten largest. The CDR3 loop spans 14 amino acids. The V and J ends lost 10 bases and 11 bases, in that order; junction bases with no gene match: 11. Looked up from germline, CDR1 is MNHEY and CDR2 is SMNVEV (reference sequence). On this clone itself: Its antigen is unknown.

The receptor comes from a woman between 50 and 59 years old with glioma. The sample in question was PBMCs, obtained from a glioma patient treated with radiotherapy, temozolomide or both. The chain combines TRBV27 with TRBJ2-1; 13 positions match TRBD2. CDR3 DNA sequence: TGTGCCACCCTTTCCACTAGCGGGAGGGGGAAGCAGTTCTTC. This gives the protein CATLSTSGRGKQFF.